The T cell receptor (beta chain) under discussion was sequenced for a study of PD-1 blockade in classical Hodgkin lymphoma. Overall study results and limits: CD4+ TCR diversity, unlike CD8+, climbed significantly by C4D1.

The method was immunoSEQ multiplex PCR; TCRdb's version includes in-frame clones alone and lacks a portion of them. The sample consists of 25,000 to 35,000 clones, under 70% of them appearing once. The CDR3 spans 16 residues. Trimming cost V 7 bases and J 2 bases; bases outside gene matches: 10. Germline V gene lookup returns CDR1 LNHDA and CDR2 SQIVND (reference sequence). Patients all relapsed after autologous stem cell transplantation, and there was variation in brentuximab vedotin exposure. Classifying best responses yielded complete response, partial response or progressive disease. Turning to this clone: The antigen is undetermined.

The chain employs TRBV19 and TRBJ2-4; 8 bases map to TRBD1. The sequence was obtained from a human donor with classical Hodgkin lymphoma. This sample comprised peripheral blood mononuclear cells (PBMCs), obtained before the second cycle of nivolumab. The CDR3 DNA reads TGTGCCAGTACTTGGGGGCAGGGGGCATCCAAAAACATTCAGTACTTC. This gives the protein CASTWGQGASKNIQYF.